A selection of T cell receptor beta chains follows, all from one sample in a study of T cells in tuberculosis. Clones were read by immunoSEQ multiplex PCR, and TCRdb kept only the in-frame ones, dropping some. The sample comprises some 30,000 clones, roughly 85% of which are singletons, and 5.4% rests with the top ten. The sample was PBMCs, taken at tuberculosis diagnosis. The receptors originated from an adult with tuberculosis. Each CDR3 is given with its conserved first and last residue. The order of the fields is clone size, V gene, J gene, D gene, CDR3 DNA, CDR3 protein. D genes are given only for firm matches. Rows give clone size only sometimes, using once, few, many, or a class for an expanded clone.

abundance: NA; v_gene: TRBV28; j_gene: TRBJ2-7; d_gene: NA; CDR3nt: TGTGCCAGCAGTTTTTTTGGGGGCAAGCAGTACTTC; CDR3aa: CASSFFGGKQYF
abundance: NA; v_gene: TRBV5-5; j_gene: TRBJ1-5; d_gene: TRBD1; CDR3nt: TGTGCCAGCAGCTTGGGACAGGGGGCGATTCAGCCCCAGCATTTT; CDR3aa: CASSLGQGAIQPQHF
abundance: NA; v_gene: TRBV11-2; j_gene: TRBJ2-1; d_gene: NA; CDR3nt: TGTGCCAGCAGCTTCTATTCAGGGATGGTTGTTTACAATGAGCAGTTCTTC; CDR3aa: CASSFYSGMVVYNEQFF
abundance: NA; v_gene: TRBV6-4; j_gene: TRBJ2-2; d_gene: NA; CDR3nt: TGTGCCAGCAAGGACTTCAACACCGGGGAGCTGTTTTTT; CDR3aa: CASKDFNTGELFF
abundance: NA; v_gene: TRBV2; j_gene: TRBJ1-6; d_gene: TRBD1; CDR3nt: TGTGCCAGCAGTGAGACCGGGACAGATAATTCACCCCTCCACTTT; CDR3aa: CASSETGTDNSPLHF
abundance: NA; v_gene: TRBV7-2; j_gene: TRBJ2-2; d_gene: NA; CDR3nt: TGTGCCAGCAGCCACGGGGGTCCGAACACCGGGGAGCTGTTTTTT; CDR3aa: CASSHGGPNTGELFF
abundance: once; v_gene: TRBV11-3; j_gene: TRBJ2-1; d_gene: NA; CDR3nt: TGTGCCAGCAGCCCGAGCCGGCGGGGTGAGCAGTTCTTC; CDR3aa: CASSPSRRGEQFF
abundance: once; v_gene: TRBV30; j_gene: TRBJ2-2; d_gene: TRBD2; CDR3nt: TGTGCCTGGAGTGTACGGGGGGGGCACTACACCGGGGAGCTGTTTTTT; CDR3aa: CAWSVRGGHYTGELFF
abundance: NA; v_gene: TRBV10-1; j_gene: TRBJ1-1; d_gene: NA; CDR3nt: TGCGCCAACCCCCTGAGGGAGGCTGAAGCTTTCTTT; CDR3aa: CANPLREAEAFF
abundance: NA; v_gene: TRBV5-1; j_gene: TRBJ1-2; d_gene: NA; CDR3nt: TGCGCCAGCAGCTTCACCTATTCTAACTATGGCTACACCTTC; CDR3aa: CASSFTYSNYGYTF